This TCR beta chain is from a study of cytomegalovirus exposure and HLA in healthy donors. Overall study findings and caveats: In a later analysis, compared with equally common non-associated chains, HLA-associated beta chains were more expanded.

With 60 Vbeta and 13 Jbeta primers, the PCR was carried out. The assay was immunoSEQ multiplex PCR, and TCRdb's table has in-frame clones only and misses some. The table shows some 130,000 clones, with 79% occurring only once. Of note for this clone: Its antigen is as yet unknown.

Unmatched junction bases numbered 10, after V lost 0 bases and J lost 4 bases. The V gene's germline CDR1 is LNHNV and CDR2 YYDKDF (reference sequence). CDR3 size: 18 residues. The chain couples TRBV15 to TRBJ1-1, with TRBD1 matching over 11 bases. This TCR came from a man in his forties or fifties in good health and CMV-seropositive. The sample comprised PBMCs. In DNA, the CDR3 is TGTGCCACCAGCAGAGATCGGGGGGGACAGGGGGAGTTCACTGAAGCTTTCTTT. Amino acid sequence: CATSRDRGGQGEFTEAFF.